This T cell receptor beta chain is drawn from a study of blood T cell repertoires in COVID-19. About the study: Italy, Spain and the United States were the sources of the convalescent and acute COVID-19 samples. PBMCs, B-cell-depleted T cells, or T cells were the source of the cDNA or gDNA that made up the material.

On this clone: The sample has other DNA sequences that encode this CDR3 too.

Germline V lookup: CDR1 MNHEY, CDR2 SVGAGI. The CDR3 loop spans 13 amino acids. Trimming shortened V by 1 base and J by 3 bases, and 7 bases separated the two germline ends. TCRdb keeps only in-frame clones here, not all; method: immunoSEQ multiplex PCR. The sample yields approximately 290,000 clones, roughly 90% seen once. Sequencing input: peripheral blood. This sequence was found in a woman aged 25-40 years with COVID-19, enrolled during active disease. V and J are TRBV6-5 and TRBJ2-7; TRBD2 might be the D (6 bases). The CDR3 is CASSYYGSYEQYF. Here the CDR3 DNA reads TGTGCCAGCAGTTACTACGGGAGCTACGAGCAGTACTTC.